These T cell receptor beta chains were read from a single sample in a study of T cell clonotyping in hematopoietic cell transplantation. Sequenced by immunoSEQ multiplex PCR; TCRdb stores in-frame clones only, minus some. Counted here are 25,000 to 30,000 clones, approximately 94% occurring once; the ten biggest clones make up approximately 2.4%. The sample in question was peripheral blood mononuclear cells, obtained before stem cell transplant. These receptors all come from a man in his forties or fifties with acute myeloid leukemia. Some clones in this sample may be carry-over from other donors' samples. Both conserved end residues are part of each CDR3. A D gene is named only where the DNA matches it firmly. Size is omitted from some rows. Given values are once, few, many or a class for expanded clones.

D: -; V: TRBV9; J: TRBJ1-1; size: -; CDR3: CASSPIRTYEAFF; DNA: TGTGCCAGCAGCCCCATACGGACATATGAAGCTTTCTTT
D: TRBD2; V: TRBV11-2; J: TRBJ2-7; size: -; CDR3: CASSYRAGEGYEQYF; DNA: TGTGCCAGCAGCTATAGGGCGGGAGAAGGGTACGAGCAGTACTTC
D: TRBD1; V: TRBV4-3; J: TRBJ2-7; size: -; CDR3: CASSQMTGVEQYF; DNA: TGCGCCAGCAGCCAAATGACAGGGGTCGAGCAGTACTTC
D: -; V: TRBV5-1; J: TRBJ2-4; size: -; CDR3: CASSPADGNIQYF; DNA: TGCGCCAGCAGCCCCGCAGACGGAAACATTCAGTACTTC
D: TRBD1; V: TRBV2; J: TRBJ2-5; size: -; CDR3: CASSLDRKETQYF; DNA: TGTGCCAGCAGTCTGGACAGGAAAGAGACCCAGTACTTC
D: -; V: TRBV6-1; J: TRBJ1-6; size: -; CDR3: CASSEAGTGWPIAIHF; DNA: TGTGCCAGCAGTGAAGCAGGCACCGGTTGGCCCATAGCCATCCACTTT
D: -; V: TRBV2; J: TRBJ1-1; size: -; CDR3: CASSETADNTEAFF; DNA: TGTGCCAGCAGTGAAACGGCAGACAACACTGAAGCTTTCTTT
D: TRBD2; V: TRBV11-3; J: TRBJ2-2; size: -; CDR3: CASSHGTTQLFF; DNA: TGTGCCAGCAGCCACGGGACTACTCAGCTGTTTTTT
D: -; V: TRBV7-9; J: TRBJ2-2; size: once; CDR3: CASSLSGSTGELFF; DNA: TGTGCCAGCAGCTTATCAGGGAGCACCGGGGAGCTGTTTTTT
D: -; V: TRBV19; J: TRBJ2-3; size: -; CDR3: CASSIAVVGLAKTDTQYF; DNA: TGTGCCAGTAGTATAGCGGTCGTGGGTCTAGCGAAGACAGATACGCAGTATTTT
D: TRBD1; V: TRBV2; J: TRBJ2-3; size: -; CDR3: CASSRDRVFTDTQYF; DNA: TGTGCCAGCAGCCGGGACAGGGTATTCACAGATACGCAGTATTTT
D: TRBD2; V: TRBV4-3; J: TRBJ2-3; size: once; CDR3: CASSQSGLAEADTQYF; DNA: TGCGCCAGCAGCCAATCGGGACTAGCGGAGGCAGATACGCAGTATTTT
D: TRBD2; V: TRBV6-4; J: TRBJ2-7; size: -; CDR3: CATLLAALGEQYF; DNA: TGTGCCACCCTACTAGCGGCCCTGGGGGAGCAGTACTTC
D: -; V: TRBV9; J: TRBJ2-2; size: -; CDR3: CASSVASTGNTGELFF; DNA: TGTGCCAGCAGCGTGGCCTCCACAGGGAACACCGGGGAGCTGTTTTTT
D: -; V: TRBV18; J: TRBJ1-4; size: -; CDR3: CASSPGTTNEKLFF; DNA: TGTGCCAGCTCACCAGGGACAACTAATGAAAAACTGTTTTTT
D: -; V: TRBV7-2; J: TRBJ2-5; size: -; CDR3: CASSLALRVRTQYF; DNA: TGTGCCAGCAGCTTAGCGCTAAGGGTTAGGACCCAGTACTTC
D: -; V: TRBV19; J: TRBJ1-3; size: -; CDR3: CASSIAGSGNTIYF; DNA: TGTGCCAGTAGTATAGCAGGCTCTGGAAACACCATATATTTT
D: TRBD1; V: TRBV27; J: TRBJ1-1; size: -; CDR3: CASSSGTGYERAFF; DNA: TGTGCCAGCAGTTCGGGGACAGGGTACGAAAGGGCTTTCTTT
D: -; V: TRBV9; J: TRBJ1-4; size: -; CDR3: CASSVGGTTTNEKLFF; DNA: TGTGCCAGCAGCGTTGGGGGGACAACCACTAATGAAAAACTGTTTTTT
D: -; V: TRBV6-1; J: TRBJ1-3; size: -; CDR3: CASSATFGTAGNTIYF; DNA: TGTGCCAGCAGTGCCACCTTCGGGACGGCTGGAAACACCATATATTTT
D: TRBD1; V: TRBV4-1; J: TRBJ1-4; size: -; CDR3: CASSQEPRGANEKLFF; DNA: TGCGCCAGCAGCCAAGAGCCCAGGGGGGCTAATGAAAAACTGTTTTTT
D: TRBD2; V: TRBV9; J: TRBJ2-1; size: -; CDR3: CASSVLPRTSHSYNEQFF; DNA: TGTGCCAGCAGCGTCTTGCCCCGGACTAGTCACTCCTACAATGAGCAGTTCTTC
D: -; V: TRBV28; J: TRBJ1-2; size: once; CDR3: CASSLPYDSLANYGYTF; DNA: TGTGCCAGCAGTTTACCCTATGACAGTCTAGCTAACTATGGCTACACCTTC
D: -; V: TRBV5-6; J: TRBJ2-1; size: -; CDR3: CASSLEGAQFF; DNA: TGTGCCAGCAGCTTGGAAGGGGCGCAGTTCTTC
D: -; V: TRBV7-2; J: TRBJ2-3; size: -; CDR3: CASSGGPRGTQYF; DNA: TGTGCCAGCAGCGGAGGCCCTAGGGGTACGCAGTATTTT
D: TRBD2; V: TRBV4-3; J: TRBJ2-5; size: once; CDR3: CASSQLGLAGIPETQYF; DNA: TGCGCCAGCAGCCAACTCGGACTAGCGGGAATACCAGAGACCCAGTACTTC
D: TRBD2; V: TRBV4-1; J: TRBJ2-7; size: -; CDR3: CASSLRLIAGLDEQYF; DNA: TGCGCCAGCAGCCTGAGGTTAATAGCGGGATTGGACGAGCAGTACTTC
D: TRBD2; V: TRBV28; J: TRBJ2-7; size: -; CDR3: CASESTSGSWEQYF; DNA: TGTGCCAGCGAATCAACTAGCGGGAGTTGGGAGCAGTACTTC
D: -; V: TRBV28; J: TRBJ1-1; size: once; CDR3: CASSLPGDMNTEAFF; DNA: TGTGCCAGCAGTTTACCCGGGGACATGAACACTGAAGCTTTCTTT
D: -; V: TRBV28; J: TRBJ1-6; size: few; CDR3: CASSLYRDNSPLHF; DNA: TGTGCCAGCAGTTTATACAGGGATAATTCACCCCTCCACTTT
D: -; V: TRBV10-3; J: TRBJ1-1; size: -; CDR3: CAISIQTGEAFF; DNA: TGTGCCATCAGTATCCAAACAGGGGAAGCTTTCTTT
D: TRBD1; V: TRBV19; J: TRBJ1-1; size: once; CDR3: CASRKTGYTEAFF; DNA: TGTGCCAGTAGAAAGACAGGGTACACTGAAGCTTTCTTT
D: -; V: TRBV30; J: TRBJ2-1; size: -; CDR3: CAWKANSYNEQFF; DNA: TGTGCCTGGAAAGCTAACTCCTACAATGAGCAGTTCTTC
D: -; V: TRBV6-5; J: TRBJ2-7; size: once; CDR3: CASKRDLYYEQYF; DNA: TGTGCCAGCAAACGGGACTTATACTACGAGCAGTACTTC
D: -; V: TRBV6-1; J: TRBJ1-2; size: -; CDR3: CASRPIRAANYGYTF; DNA: TGTGCCAGCAGGCCGATAAGGGCCGCTAACTATGGCTACACCTTC
D: -; V: TRBV11-2; J: TRBJ2-5; size: -; CDR3: CASSLNIYMGGQHQETQYF; DNA: TGTGCCAGCAGCTTAAACATCTATATGGGGGGCCAACACCAAGAGACCCAGTACTTC
D: -; V: TRBV10-3; J: TRBJ1-3; size: -; CDR3: CAISDGQRGNTIYF; DNA: TGTGCCATCAGTGATGGGCAGAGAGGAAACACCATATATTTT
D: -; V: TRBV10-2; J: TRBJ2-7; size: -; CDR3: CASTREGGSYEQYF; DNA: TGCGCCAGCACCCGGGAAGGGGGTTCCTACGAGCAGTACTTC
D: TRBD2; V: TRBV7-2; J: TRBJ2-5; size: once; CDR3: CASSSGNRLRGGAKTQYF; DNA: TGTGCCAGCAGCTCGGGAAATAGGTTGCGGGGGGGCGCGAAGACCCAGTACTTC
D: -; V: TRBV19; J: TRBJ1-4; size: -; CDR3: CASSPPRQNEKLFF; DNA: TGTGCCAGTAGCCCCCCCCGACAGAATGAAAAACTGTTTTTT
D: -; V: TRBV30; J: TRBJ2-5; size: -; CDR3: CAWRPRGYETQYF; DNA: TGTGCCTGGAGACCCAGGGGTTATGAGACCCAGTACTTC
D: -; V: TRBV5-1; J: TRBJ1-1; size: -; CDR3: CASSSQTPRHTEAFF; DNA: TGCGCCAGCAGCTCGCAGACCCCAAGACACACTGAAGCTTTCTTT
D: TRBD1; V: TRBV15; J: TRBJ1-2; size: medium-sized; CDR3: CATSREQGAVYGYTF; DNA: TGTGCCACCAGCAGAGAGCAGGGGGCTGTCTATGGCTACACCTTC
D: -; V: TRBV2; J: TRBJ2-7; size: -; CDR3: CASSEPQGIVYEQYF; DNA: TGTGCCAGCAGTGAACCCCAGGGGATCGTATACGAGCAGTACTTC
D: -; V: TRBV7-2; J: TRBJ2-7; size: -; CDR3: CASSPSGPLAVEQYF; DNA: TGTGCCAGCAGCCCCTCCGGCCCACTAGCCGTCGAGCAGTACTTC
D: -; V: TRBV2; J: TRBJ2-6; size: -; CDR3: CASSSGSLTNVLTF; DNA: TGTGCCAGCAGCTCAGGGTCTCTGACCAACGTCCTGACTTTC
D: TRBD2; V: TRBV6-1; J: TRBJ2-1; size: -; CDR3: CASSLTSGSLNEQFF; DNA: TGTGCCAGCAGTCTGACTAGCGGGAGTCTCAATGAGCAGTTCTTC
D: -; V: TRBV4-3; J: TRBJ1-2; size: -; CDR3: CASSHLTIRDRYGYTF; DNA: TGCGCCAGCAGCCATCTAACAATCCGGGACCGTTATGGCTACACCTTC
D: TRBD2; V: TRBV7-8; J: TRBJ2-3; size: once; CDR3: CASSEAGTSGRGDTQYF; DNA: TGTGCCAGCAGCGAAGCCGGGACTAGCGGGAGGGGGGATACGCAGTATTTT
D: -; V: TRBV27; J: TRBJ1-4; size: -; CDR3: CASSLAGAGNEKLFF; DNA: TGTGCCAGCAGTTTGGCCGGGGCAGGGAATGAAAAACTGTTTTTT
D: TRBD2; V: TRBV2; J: TRBJ2-1; size: -; CDR3: CASRGLAGRYHEQFF; DNA: TGTGCCAGCAGGGGACTAGCGGGGAGGTATCATGAGCAGTTCTTC
D: -; V: TRBV6-5; J: TRBJ1-6; size: -; CDR3: CASTNPALGSPLHF; DNA: TGTGCCAGCACCAATCCGGCCCTGGGTTCACCCCTCCACTTT
D: -; V: TRBV19; J: TRBJ2-7; size: -; CDR3: CASSIDLDSYEQYF; DNA: TGTGCCAGTAGTATAGATCTGGACAGCTACGAGCAGTACTTC
D: -; V: TRBV28; J: TRBJ1-2; size: -; CDR3: CASSDRTVVGYTF; DNA: TGTGCCAGCAGTGATCGGACAGTTGTAGGCTACACCTTC
D: TRBD2; V: TRBV6-6; J: TRBJ2-2; size: -; CDR3: CAPSGANTGELFF; DNA: TGTGCCCCCAGCGGGGCTAACACCGGGGAGCTGTTTTTT
D: TRBD1; V: TRBV6-1; J: TRBJ1-1; size: -; CDR3: CASSENRGPGEAFF; DNA: TGTGCCAGCAGTGAGAACAGGGGGCCGGGTGAAGCTTTCTTT